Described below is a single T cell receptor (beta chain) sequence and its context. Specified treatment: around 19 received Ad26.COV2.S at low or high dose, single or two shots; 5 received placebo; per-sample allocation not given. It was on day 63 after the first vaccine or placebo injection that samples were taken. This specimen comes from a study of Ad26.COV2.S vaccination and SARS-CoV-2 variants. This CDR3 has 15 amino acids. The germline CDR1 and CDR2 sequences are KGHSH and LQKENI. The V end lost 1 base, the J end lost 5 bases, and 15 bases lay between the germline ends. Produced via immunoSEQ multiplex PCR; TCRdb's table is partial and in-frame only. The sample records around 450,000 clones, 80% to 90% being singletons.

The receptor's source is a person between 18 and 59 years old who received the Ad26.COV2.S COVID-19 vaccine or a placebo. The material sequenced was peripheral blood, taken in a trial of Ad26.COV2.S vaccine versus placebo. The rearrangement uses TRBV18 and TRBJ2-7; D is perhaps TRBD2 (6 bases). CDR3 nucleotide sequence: TGTGCCAGCTCACCACAAGACGGGGGTATTAACGAGCAGTACTTC. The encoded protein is CASSPQDGGINEQYF.